The 23 T cell receptor beta chains reported below all come from one sample, sequenced in a study of beta chain features in type 1 diabetes. Sequenced material consisted of expressed TCRB transcripts (all of the isolated RNA was reverse transcribed). Profiling relied on immunoSEQ multiplex PCR, and the TCRdb table lists in-frame clones only, not all of them. The table has 600,000 to 650,000 clones, 15% to 19% seen once. The source material was naive CD4+ T cells from blood. These receptors were obtained from a young man in good health.

This rearrangement joins TRBV7-2 to TRBJ2-1, with unresolved D. The V end was cut by 3 bases, the J end by 7 bases, with 10 bases between. This CDR3 contains 13 residues. Germline assignment: CDR1 SGHTA and CDR2 FQGNSA. CDR3 in amino acids: CASSFRKSNEQFF. The CDR3, as DNA: TGTGCCAGCAGCTTCCGAAAATCTAATGAGCAGTTCTTC.

The chain is built from TRBV2 and TRBJ2-2; D may be TRBD1 (6 bases). This CDR3 has 13 residues. Germline loops: CDR1 SNHLY, CDR2 FYNNEI. V gave up 6 bases and J gave up 5 bases, with 10 bases separating them. In DNA form, the CDR3 reads TGTGCCAGCAGCACACAGGGTACCGGGGAGCTGTTTTTT. It translates to CASSTQGTGELFF. Based on the CDR3 plus reference TRBV2 and TRBJ2-2, the full variable domain is EPEVTQTPSHQVTQMGQEVILRCVPISNHLYFYWYRQILGQKVEFLVSFYNNEISEKSEIFDDQFSVERPDGSNFTLKIRSTKLEDSAMYFCASSTQGTGELFFGEGSRLTVL.

Worth noting for this clone: The same CDR3 is also encoded by other DNA sequences in this sample. The chain couples TRBV5-1 to TRBJ2-7, with D uncertain. Between the trimmed V and J ends, which lost 1 base and 3 bases, there was a span of 5 bases. The CDR3 loop spans 12 amino acids. Germline V gives CDR1 SGHRS, CDR2 YFSETQ. The CDR3 is CASSLLGYEQYF. Written as DNA, the CDR3 is TGCGCCAGCAGCTTGTTGGGCTACGAGCAGTACTTC.

This clone was detected only a few times. The genes are TRBV29-1 and TRBJ2-1, with unresolved D. The CDR3 runs 13 residues. V gave up 5 bases and J gave up 0 bases, with 8 bases separating them. Germline assignment: CDR1 SQVTM and CDR2 ANQGSEA. The CDR3 coding sequence is TGCAGCGTTCGGCGAGCCTCCTACAATGAGCAGTTCTTC. It is translated as CSVRRASYNEQFF.

V and J are TRBV5-6 and TRBJ2-5, with 11 positions matching TRBD2. CDR3 size: 19 residues. J lost 7 bases, V lost 4 bases, and 21 bases had no gene match. Germline CDR1 SGHDT, CDR2 YYEEEE. CDR3 region: CASSSGGSGRAWVPGTQYF. The CDR3 coding sequence is TGTGCCAGCAGCAGTGGAGGTAGCGGGAGGGCCTGGGTACCAGGGACCCAGTACTTC. Combining the CDR3 with reference TRBV5-6 and TRBJ2-5 gives the whole variable domain DAGVTQSPTHLIKTRGQQVTLRCSPKSGHDTVSWYQQALGQGPQFIFQYYEEEERQRGNFPDRFSGHQFPNYSSELNVNALLLGDSALYLCASSSGGSGRAWVPGTQYFGPGTRLLVL.

This clone was seen only a few times. The rearrangement links TRBV6-1 to TRBJ1-2; no firm D call. The germline V and J ends were trimmed by 6 bases and 7 bases, with 9 bases remaining between them. Germline loops: CDR1 MNHNS, CDR2 SASEGT. This CDR3 contains 11 residues. Written as DNA, the CDR3 is TGTGCCAGCAGGCAGCTGGCTGGCTACACCTTC. Its protein product is CASRQLAGYTF.

The V call is TRBV6-5, the J call TRBJ1-2, with D unresolved. The germline V gene encodes CDR1 MNHEY and CDR2 SVGAGI. Trimming took off 0 bases at V and 8 bases at J, with 16 bases between the two ends. This CDR3 has 15 amino acids. Written as DNA, the CDR3 is TGTGCCAGCAGTTACTCCTCCGGGGTGCAAGGCGGCTACACCTTC. Translating it yields CASSYSSGVQGGYTF.

J is TRBJ2-1 and V is TRBV5-6; TRBD1 might be the D (6 bases). Deletions cut 4 bases from V and 11 bases from J, with 19 bases between. This CDR3 is built from 14 residues. Germline loops: CDR1 SGHDT, CDR2 YYEEEE. The CDR3 is CASSRAGVSTQQFF. CDR3 DNA sequence: TGTGCCAGCAGCCGTGCAGGGGTCTCCACTCAGCAGTTCTTC.

V and J are TRBV28 and TRBJ1-1, with D perhaps TRBD1 (6 bases). The CDR3 is 15 residues long. Per germline, CDR1 MDHEN and CDR2 SYDVKM. Trimming took 2 bases from V and 1 from J, leaving 11 bases between them. DNA of the CDR3: TGTGCCAGCAGTTTACAGGGGTTGGGGAACACTGAAGCTTTCTTT. It codes for CASSLQGLGNTEAFF.

This clone was counted ten times or more. CDR3 bases: TGTGCCAGCAGCGACAGCCCTAACTATGGCTACACCTTC. Its protein product is CASSDSPNYGYTF. The chain joins TRBV4-2 to TRBJ1-2; weak D call: TRBD1 (5 bases). The length of the CDR3 is 13 residues. The V gene lost 5 bases and the J gene lost 0 bases, with 7 bases spanning the gap. In germline, CDR1 is LGHNA, CDR2 YNFKEQ.

The J gene is TRBJ1-2, the V gene TRBV6-6; D perhaps matches TRBD1 (6 bases). V dropped 10 bases and J dropped 4 bases, with 16 bases sitting between them. Germline CDR1 MNHNY, CDR2 SVGAGI (reference sequence). There are 13 residues in the CDR3. The chain's CDR3 is CATQGLHVYGYTF. The CDR3 bases are TGTGCCACACAGGGCCTACACGTCTATGGCTACACCTTC.

The chain links TRBV27 to TRBJ2-1, with D maybe TRBD2 (5 bases). The ends were cut back, 0 bases at V and 15 bases at J, with 15 bases in the middle. Per germline, CDR1 MNHEY and CDR2 SMNVEV (reference sequence). This CDR3 is 13 amino acids long. Written as DNA, the CDR3 is TGTGCCAGCAGTTTATCGGCCAGTCTAGCTGGGTTCTTC. It yields the protein CASSLSASLAGFF.

This clone was seen only a few times. V usage is TRBV7-2 and J usage is TRBJ1-2; no clear D. Trimming took off 5 bases at V and 8 bases at J, with 18 bases between the two ends. This CDR3 has 14 amino acids. Germline CDR1 SGHTA, CDR2 FQGNSA. The chain's CDR3 is CASSLMVGNSGYTF. The CDR3 DNA reads TGTGCCAGCAGCCTTATGGTCGGCAACTCGGGCTACACCTTC.

This sequence joins TRBV6-6 and TRBJ1-4, with TRBD1 as a possible D gene (6 bases). The germline V gene has CDR1 MNHNY and CDR2 SVGAGI (reference sequence). Trimming shortened V by 6 bases and J by 7 bases, and 18 bases separated the two germline ends. The CDR3 is 15 amino acids. The CDR3: CASSYPGAQVEKLFF. For the CDR3, the DNA is TGTGCCAGCAGCTATCCGGGGGCTCAGGTTGAAAAACTGTTTTTT.

This clone was seen a handful of times. The gene calls are TRBV7-2 and TRBJ2-6, with D perhaps matching TRBD1 (5 bases). Trimming cost V 2 bases and J 3 bases, with 14 bases left between them. In germline, CDR1 is SGHTA, CDR2 FQGNSA. This CDR3 is built from 17 residues. The CDR3: CASSLRRAPYGANVLTF. The CDR3 DNA sequence: TGTGCCAGCAGCTTACGCAGGGCCCCTTATGGGGCCAACGTCCTGACTTTC. Full variable domain (outside the CDR3, taken from reference TRBV7-2 and TRBJ2-6): GAGVSQSPSNKVTEKGKDVELRCDPISGHTALYWYRQSLGQGLEFLIYFQGNSAPDKSGLPSDRFSAERTGGSVSTLTIQRTQQEDSAVYLCASSLRRAPYGANVLTFGAGSRLTVL.

This chain links TRBV10-3 with TRBJ1-2, with 8 bases fitting TRBD1. The V gene's germline CDR1 is ENHRY and CDR2 SYGVKD. V gave up 11 bases and J gave up 3 bases; unmatched junction bases: 5. CDR3 length: 12 residues. CDR3 DNA: TGTGCCGTCCCGGGACAGGACTATGGCTACACCTTC. It specifies CAVPGQDYGYTF.

The chain employs TRBV6-1 and TRBJ2-7; tentative D call: TRBD2 (6 bases). The CDR3 covers 14 residues. V dropped 1 base and J dropped 4 bases, with 11 bases sitting between them. Germline CDR1 is MNHNS and CDR2 is SASEGT. CDR3 bases: TGTGCCAGCAGTGAAGGGGGACTCCGGTACGAGCAGTACTTC. It specifies CASSEGGLRYEQYF.

This clone was seen only a few times. The gene calls are TRBV7-2 and TRBJ2-4; D is perhaps TRBD2 (7 bases). In germline, CDR1 is SGHTA, CDR2 FQGNSA. This CDR3 comprises 15 residues. With 2 bases removed from V and 9 bases from J, the gap between germline ends came to 17 bases. The CDR3 DNA reads TGTGCCAGCAGCTTATCTGGGGGGGCAAACCTCATTCAGTACTTC. This gives the protein CASSLSGGANLIQYF.

The chain recombines TRBV5-1 with TRBJ2-7; D remains unclear. Trimming took off 0 bases at V and 3 bases at J, with 4 bases between the two ends. The CDR3 extends over 12 amino acids. Germline CDR1 is SGHRS and CDR2 is YFSETQ. This CDR3 is CASSLEHYEQYF. The CDR3 DNA reads TGCGCCAGCAGCTTGGAGCACTACGAGCAGTACTTC.

This clone showed up just a few times. The genes are TRBV29-1 and TRBJ1-5; TRBD1 matches 7 bases. Trimming removed 6 bases from V and 6 bases from J; junction bases left unmatched: 8. Germline loops: CDR1 SQVTM, CDR2 ANQGSEA. CDR3 length: 13 residues. CDR3 coding DNA: TGCAGCGTAGCCTCCGACAGGGCTCAGCCCCAGCATTTT. It codes for CSVASDRAQPQHF.

In this sample, this clone turned up once. V is TRBV7-2 and J is TRBJ1-1, with D tentatively TRBD1 (5 bases). Germline values: CDR1 SGHTA, CDR2 FQGNSA. With 1 base removed from V and 1 base from J, the gap between germline ends came to 10 bases. The CDR3 totals 15 residues. The chain's CDR3 is CASSLDGQGNTEAFF. CDR3 in DNA: TGTGCCAGCAGCTTAGATGGGCAGGGGAACACTGAAGCTTTCTTT.

This clone came up a few times. The chain has TRBV5-4 and TRBJ2-2; weak D call: TRBD1 (6 bases). V lost 2 bases to trimming and J lost 3 bases, with 11 bases between them. The CDR3 has 15 residues. Germline V gene sequence: CDR1 SGHNT, CDR2 YYREEE (reference sequence). CDR3 region: CASSFPGTYTGELFF. The CDR3, as DNA: TGTGCCAGCAGCTTCCCCGGGACATACACCGGGGAGCTGTTTTTT.

This clone has a handful of counts. The chain employs TRBV7-3 and TRBJ2-1, with D tentatively TRBD2 (5 bases). Germline CDR1 SGHTA, CDR2 FQGTGA. V lost 2 bases and J 5 bases, leaving 13 bases between the germline ends. This CDR3 spans 15 amino acids. In nucleotides, the CDR3 is TGTGCCAGCAGCTTAGAAGGAGGCCAGCACAATGAGCAGTTCTTC. Amino acid sequence: CASSLEGGQHNEQFF. Drawing the rest from reference TRBV7-3 and TRBJ2-1, the complete variable domain is GAGVSQTPSNKVTEKGKYVELRCDPISGHTALYWYRQSLGQGPEFLIYFQGTGAADDSGLPNDRFFAVRPEGSVSTLKIQRTERGDSAVYLCASSLEGGQHNEQFFGPGTRLTVL.